The T cell receptor beta chain under discussion was sequenced for a study of beta chain features in type 1 diabetes. The authors reverse transcribed all of the isolated RNA, so sequencing captured expressed TCRB transcripts. Sequencing was performed with immunoSEQ multiplex PCR; in TCRdb, only in-frame clones are kept and a portion is missing. Counted here are 900,000 or so clones, about 17% occurring once; the ten biggest clones make up about 0.025%. This clone has more than one count but fewer than ten. V lost 3 bases, J lost 4 bases, and 7 bases lay in between. Germline assignment: CDR1 SGHTA and CDR2 FQGNSA. This CDR3 contains 12 residues.

The sample comprised naive CD4+ T cells from blood. The TCR comes from a woman aged 18-29 years in good health. The chain has TRBV7-2 and TRBJ2-7; no reliable D call. CDR3 loop: CASSLLRYEQYF. CDR3 sequence (DNA): TGTGCCAGCAGCTTGCTGAGATACGAGCAGTACTTC.